This T cell receptor beta chain is from a study of glioma-infiltrating T cells after dendritic cell vaccination. The CDR3 has 14 residues. Germline loops: CDR1 SGHRS, CDR2 YFSETQ. J was trimmed by 5 bases and V by 4 bases; bases with no gene match: 6. Amplification used 60 V beta primers and 13 J beta primers. This table comes from immunoSEQ multiplex PCR, and its TCRdb copy is limited to in-frame clones, with some not included. The sample includes about 49,000 clones, 85% seen only once; the top ten take about 10%. The chain carries TRBV5-1 and TRBJ2-1; TRBD2 agrees at 7 bases. The specimen comprised blood, sampled before dendritic cell vaccination. The clonotype originates from a human donor with glioblastoma. CDR3 nucleotide sequence: TGCGCCAGCAGCCTCGGACTAGAGAACAATGAGCAGTTCTTC. Translating it yields CASSLGLENNEQFF.